Listed here are 17 T cell receptor beta chains from one sample, sequenced in a study of blood T cell repertoires in COVID-19. Here immunoSEQ multiplex PCR was the method, and the copy in TCRdb shows in-frame clones only, minus some. The table records 200,000 or so clones, more than 80% of them present only once. The sample consisted of peripheral blood. These receptors all stem from a man aged 25 to 45 with COVID-19, enrolled during active disease.

The CDR3 is CASSATGKYSGNTIYF. The CDR3 region has the DNA TGTGCCAGTAGTGCCACAGGGAAATACTCTGGAAACACCATATATTTT. The V call is TRBV19, the J call TRBJ1-3, with D tentatively TRBD1 (6 bases). This CDR3 has 16 residues. CDR1 LNHDA and CDR2 SQIVND come from the germline V gene (reference sequence). Deletions cut 5 bases from V and 0 bases from J, with 14 bases between. Based on the CDR3 plus reference TRBV19 and TRBJ1-3, the full variable domain is DGGITQSPKYLFRKEGQNVTLSCEQNLNHDAMYWYRQDPGQGLRLIYYSQIVNDFQKGDIAEGYSVSREKKESFPLTVTSAQKNPTAFYLCASSATGKYSGNTIYFGEGSWLTVV.

The rearrangement uses TRBV7-9 and TRBJ1-1, with no clear D. The V gene lost 1 base and the J gene lost 1 base, with 10 bases spanning the gap. There are 15 residues in the CDR3. Germline CDR1 is SEHNR and CDR2 is FQNEAQ (reference sequence). CDR3 nucleotides: TGTGCCAGCAGCTTAGTCCCGCGGGGGAACACTGAAGCTTTCTTT. This translates into CASSLVPRGNTEAFF.

This sequence joins TRBV7-3 and TRBJ2-7, with 7 bases matching TRBD1. The CDR3 sequence is 13 residues long. Germline trimming cut 2 bases from V and 5 bases from J; bases unmatched to any gene: 3. Germline assignment: CDR1 SGHTA and CDR2 FQGTGA. DNA of the CDR3: TGTGCCAGCAGCTTACAAGGGACAGACGAGCAGTACTTC. This encodes CASSLQGTDEQYF. Filled out from reference TRBV7-3 and TRBJ2-7, the complete variable domain reads GAGVSQTPSNKVTEKGKYVELRCDPISGHTALYWYRQSLGQGPEFLIYFQGTGAADDSGLPNDRFFAVRPEGSVSTLKIQRTERGDSAVYLCASSLQGTDEQYFGPGTRLTVT.

This clone was counted only a few times. This chain links TRBV11-3 with TRBJ2-7; 9 bases fit TRBD1. The CDR3 consists of 14 residues. The germline V gene has CDR1 SGHNT and CDR2 YENEEA. V lost 2 bases and J lost 6; bases outside the gene matches: 5. CDR3 DNA sequence: TGTGCCAGCAGCTTAACAGGGACAGGGAGCGAGCAGTACTTC. It is translated as CASSLTGTGSEQYF.

The CDR3: CASSSGLAAYNEQFF. DNA of the CDR3: TGTGCCAGCAGCTCGGGACTAGCGGCCTACAATGAGCAGTTCTTC. The rearrangement links TRBV7-2 to TRBJ2-1, with 11 positions matching TRBD2. Germline values: CDR1 SGHTA, CDR2 FQGNSA. V lost 4 bases, J lost 2 bases, and 1 base stayed unmatched. The CDR3 has 15 amino acids.

The gene calls are TRBV5-1 and TRBJ1-1; D may be TRBD1 (6 bases). V lost 1 base and J 0 bases, leaving 10 bases between the germline ends. The germline V gene has CDR1 SGHRS and CDR2 YFSETQ. There are 15 residues in the CDR3. The CDR3 loop reads CASSLRSGVNTEAFF. The CDR3 DNA reads as TGCGCCAGCAGCTTGAGGTCAGGGGTGAACACTGAAGCTTTCTTT.

V and J are TRBV15 and TRBJ1-2, with D maybe TRBD1 (6 bases). This CDR3 contains 15 residues. Germline loops: CDR1 LNHNV, CDR2 YYDKDF (reference sequence). V shed 8 bases and J shed 4 bases, with 20 bases lying between them. CDR3 residues: CATRHKKQGLYGYTF. In nucleotides, the CDR3 is TGTGCCACCCGTCACAAAAAACAGGGCCTCTATGGCTACACCTTC. The full variable domain, completed using reference TRBV15 and TRBJ1-2, is DAMVIQNPRYQVTQFGKPVTLSCSQTLNHNVMYWYQQKSSQAPKLLFHYYDKDFNNEADTPDNFQSRRPNTSFCFLDIRSPGLGDTAMYLCATRHKKQGLYGYTFGSGTRLTVV.

The V call is TRBV19, the J call TRBJ2-7, with D perhaps matching TRBD2 (5 bases). This CDR3 is 13 amino acids long. Germline CDR1 is LNHDA and CDR2 is SQIVND (reference sequence). V gave up 5 bases and J gave up 6 bases, with 14 bases separating them. The CDR3 DNA is TGTGCCAGTAGTTTCCAACTAGTAGGCGAGCAGTACTTC. Residues: CASSFQLVGEQYF.

The chain couples TRBV28 to TRBJ1-5; possible D gene TRBD1, 6 bases. Germline CDR1 and CDR2: MDHEN and SYDVKM. The CDR3 has 17 residues. Trimming removed 3 bases from V and 0 bases from J, with 15 bases in between. The CDR3 DNA reads as TGTGCCAGCAGTTTGTTACAGGGATGGGATAGCAATCAGCCCCAGCATTTT. This sequence encodes CASSLLQGWDSNQPQHF.

The chain carries TRBV11-3 and TRBJ2-5; D possibly corresponds to TRBD2 (5 bases). V was trimmed by 5 bases and J by 3 bases, leaving 10 bases between them. The CDR3 spans 13 residues. Germline CDR1 reads SGHNT; CDR2 reads YENEEA. This CDR3 is CASSPTSKETQYF. The CDR3 nucleotides are TGTGCCAGCAGCCCCACTAGTAAAGAGACCCAGTACTTC.

J is TRBJ2-7 and V is TRBV7-2; no definite D call. The germline V gene has CDR1 SGHTA and CDR2 FQGNSA. The CDR3 consists of 13 residues. With 0 bases removed from V and 6 bases from J, the gap between germline ends came to 9 bases. CDR3 nucleotide sequence: TGTGCCAGCAGCTTAGCGAGGTTGGGCGAGCAGTACTTC. Translation: CASSLARLGEQYF.

CDR3 sequence: CATSRDGVGRAGGTGELFF. Written as DNA, the CDR3 is TGTGCCACCAGCAGAGATGGTGTGGGCAGGGCGGGGGGCACCGGGGAGCTGTTTTTT. The chain employs TRBV15 and TRBJ2-2, with 8 bases aligning to TRBD2. Germline V CDR1 and CDR2: LNHNV, YYDKDF (reference sequence). The CDR3 has 19 amino acids. V shed 0 bases, J shed 4 bases, and the junction held 13 bases outside the gene matches.

The chain recombines TRBV6-5 with TRBJ1-2, with a possible D match to TRBD1 (6 bases). The V end lost 0 bases, the J end lost 4 bases, and 6 bases lay between the germline ends. The CDR3 totals 13 residues. The germline V gene encodes CDR1 MNHEY and CDR2 SVGAGI. The CDR3 loop is CASSYSTGYGYTF. CDR3 DNA sequence: TGTGCCAGCAGTTACTCGACAGGCTATGGCTACACCTTC.

This sequence joins TRBV7-2 and TRBJ1-3; D not certain. Trimming stripped 5 bases from V and 2 bases from J, with 4 bases between. This CDR3 region has 12 residues. Per germline, CDR1 SGHTA and CDR2 FQGNSA. The CDR3 here is CASSPTGNTIYF. CDR3 in DNA: TGTGCCAGCAGCCCCACTGGAAACACCATATATTTT.

This chain uses TRBV5-4 with TRBJ1-2; weak D call: TRBD1 (5 bases). Germline lookup yields CDR1 SGHNT and CDR2 YYREEE (reference sequence). V was shortened by 4 bases and J by 1 base, with 17 bases between the two germline ends. CDR3 size: 16 residues. CDR3 sequence (DNA): TGTGCCAGCAGCAAAGACAGTCCCACCATTAACTATGGCTACACCTTC. As protein: CASSKDSPTINYGYTF.

V usage is TRBV29-1 and J usage is TRBJ1-1; 11 positions agree with TRBD1. Per germline, CDR1 SQVTM and CDR2 ANQGSEA. This CDR3 is 15 amino acids long. The ends lost 7 bases at V and 1 base at J; junction bases unmatched: 8. The chain's CDR3 is CSDGTGGPKNTEAFF. For the CDR3, the DNA is TGCAGCGACGGGACAGGGGGACCGAAGAACACTGAAGCTTTCTTT.

The V gene is TRBV30, the J gene TRBJ1-1; D uncertain. The CDR3 runs 13 residues. Germline CDR1 and CDR2: GTSNPN and SVGIG (reference sequence). V lost 1 base and J 1 base, leaving 7 bases between the germline ends. DNA for the CDR3: TGTGCCTGGAGTGACCGAGGGAACACTGAAGCTTTCTTT. Residues: CAWSDRGNTEAFF.